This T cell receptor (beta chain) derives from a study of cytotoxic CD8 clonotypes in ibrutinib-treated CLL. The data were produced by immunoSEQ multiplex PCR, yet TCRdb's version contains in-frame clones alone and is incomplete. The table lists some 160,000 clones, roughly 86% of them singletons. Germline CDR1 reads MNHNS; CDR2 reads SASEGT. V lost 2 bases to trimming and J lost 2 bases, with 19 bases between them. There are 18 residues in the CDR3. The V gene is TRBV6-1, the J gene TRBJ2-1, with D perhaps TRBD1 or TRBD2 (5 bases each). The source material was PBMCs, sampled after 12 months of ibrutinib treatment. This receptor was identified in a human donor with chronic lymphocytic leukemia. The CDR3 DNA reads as TGTGCCAGCAGTGAATCGGAGGTGGGGCTAGGGACCTACAATGAGCAGTTCTTC. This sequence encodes CASSESEVGLGTYNEQFF.